This T cell receptor beta chain was recorded in a study of CD8 T cells in ankylosing spondylitis. The CDR3 has 12 residues. Germline values: CDR1 DFQATT, CDR2 SNEGSKA (reference sequence). V lost 7 bases to trimming and J lost 7 bases, with 14 bases between them. Quantitative 5'-RACE with molecular barcodes generated TCR beta libraries. One entry per CDR3 protein results from TCRdb running MiXCR on the 5' RACE reads. The table records fewer than 250,000 distinct CDR3 sequences, roughly a third of them present only once. With regard to this clonotype: Its antigen is not identified.

Study-level results: Seemingly distinctive of ankylosing spondylitis blood was a TCR beta motif formed by eight highly homologous variants.

The sequencing input was blood, either unsorted or a sorted T cell fraction (not recorded which). This chain joins TRBV20-1 and TRBJ2-1; the D gene is possibly TRBD2 (6 bases). This TCR came from a male donor with ankylosing spondylitis or in good health (not recorded which). This CDR3 is CSVATSINEQFF. The CDR3 DNA reads TGCAGTGTGGCCACTAGCATTAATGAGCAGTTCTTC.